This passage covers 9 T cell receptor beta chains from one sample sequenced in a study of shared clonotypes between healthy human individuals (dated by TCRdb to the early 2020s). The protocol used for the library was the immunoSEQ multiplex PCR assay. The clones in this table, taken by TCRdb from immuneACCESS, are in-frame only. Not every clone is retained; where verified, under half of the shortfall comes from an unresolved V gene, and the cause of the rest is unknown. A total of some 2 million clones appear in this sample, 85% to 95% of them only once. Of the sample, approximately 0.13% falls within the top ten clones. The specimen sequenced was naive CD4+ T cells sorted from blood. In the paper's terms, the cell subset or site label means: CD45RA+ positively selected. The receptors come from a man between 18 and 35 years old in good health.

The chain has TRBV2 and TRBJ2-2; D gene ambiguous. The CDR3 sequence is 14 residues long. Trimming shortened V by 6 bases and J by 4 bases, and 12 bases separated the two germline ends. The germline V gene encodes CDR1 SNHLY and CDR2 FYNNEI. CDR3 sequence reads: CASSLAFGTGELFF. In DNA, the CDR3 is TGTGCCAGCAGCCTCGCCTTTGGCACCGGGGAGCTGTTTTTT.

With respect to this clone: Additional DNA sequences in this sample encode the identical CDR3. The chain couples TRBV5-1 to TRBJ2-2; 13 bases agree with TRBD2. Germline CDR1 reads SGHRS; CDR2 reads YFSETQ. The CDR3 contains 16 residues. Trimming at V came to 3 bases and at J to 7 bases, leaving 6 bases not matched to a gene. Here the CDR3 DNA reads TGCGCCAGCAGCTCAAGGACTAGCGGGAGTGGCGGGGAGCTGTTTTTT. As protein: CASSSRTSGSGGELFF.

The rearrangement joins TRBV30 to TRBJ2-7; the match to TRBD1 covers 8 bases. The V and J ends lost 5 bases and 3 bases, in that order; junction bases with no gene match: 3. This CDR3 spans 12 amino acids. Germline CDR1 is GTSNPN and CDR2 is SVGIG (reference sequence). Written as DNA, the CDR3 is TGTGCCTGGGGACAGGGACGCTACGAGCAGTACTTC. It encodes CAWGQGRYEQYF.

The chain has TRBV18 and TRBJ1-1; TRBD1 is a possible D gene (6 bases). Per germline, CDR1 KGHSH and CDR2 LQKENI. The CDR3 is 15 residues long. The germline V and J ends were trimmed by 2 bases and 1 base, with 11 bases remaining between them. The DNA of the CDR3 is TGTGCCAGCTCACCAGCTGGGGGGCGGAACACTGAAGCTTTCTTT. This translates into CASSPAGGRNTEAFF.

V and J are TRBV27 and TRBJ1-4; 9 bases are a match to TRBD1. Germline V gives CDR1 MNHEY, CDR2 SMNVEV (reference sequence). The CDR3 runs to 15 residues. The V and J ends lost 4 bases and 4 bases, in that order; junction bases with no gene match: 4. The CDR3 sequence is CASSSMGQGNEKLFF. CDR3 DNA sequence: TGTGCCAGCAGTTCTATGGGACAGGGTAATGAAAAACTGTTTTTT.

This rearrangement joins TRBV7-8 to TRBJ2-6, with D unresolved. CDR1 is SGHVS and CDR2 is FQNEAQ in the germline V gene. V lost 5 bases, J lost 0 bases, and 14 bases lay in between. This CDR3 has 17 residues. The CDR3 protein is CASSKSGRNSGANVLTF. CDR3 in DNA: TGTGCCAGCAGCAAATCAGGACGGAACTCTGGGGCCAACGTCCTGACTTTC.

The J gene is TRBJ2-7, the V gene TRBV5-6, with a weak D call TRBD2 (7 bases). The CDR3 consists of 14 residues. Germline assignment: CDR1 SGHDT and CDR2 YYEEEE. V was pared by 2 bases and J by 3 bases, with 12 bases between. CDR3 DNA: TGTGCCAGCAGCTTCCAGGGGACTAACTACGAGCAGTACTTC. It specifies CASSFQGTNYEQYF.

This chain joins TRBV7-9 and TRBJ2-5; D not certain. The V gene's germline CDR1 is SEHNR and CDR2 FQNEAQ (reference sequence). The CDR3 totals 13 residues. Trimming removed 11 bases at V and 4 bases at J, with 17 bases between. As DNA, the CDR3 is TGTGCCGAAGTGGCCCGACCCACAGAGACCCAGTACTTC. Translation gives CAEVARPTETQYF. The full variable domain, rest sourced from reference TRBV7-9 and TRBJ2-5, is DTGVSQNPRHKITKRGQNVTFRCDPISEHNRLYWYRQTLGQGPEFLTYFQNEAQLEKSRLLSDRFSAERPKGSFSTLEIQRTEQGDSAMYLCAEVARPTETQYFGPGTRLLVL.

The chain employs TRBV30 and TRBJ1-6; D gene unclear. Germline CDR1 GTSNPN, CDR2 SVGIG (reference sequence). The CDR3 covers 11 residues. V dropped 2 bases and J dropped 7 bases, with 3 bases sitting between them. The CDR3 protein is CAWSRNSPLHF. The CDR3 DNA reads as TGTGCCTGGAGTCGAAATTCACCCCTCCACTTT.